These 20 T cell receptor beta chains came from one sample sequenced in a study of cytomegalovirus exposure and HLA in healthy donors. The primer mix had 60 Vbeta and 13 Jbeta primers. TCRdb's table, derived via immunoSEQ multiplex PCR, lists solely in-frame clones and lacks some. Among about 90,000 clones, 79% were seen once, and the ten largest hold around 3%. Sequencing used PBMCs. The receptors stem from a man aged 25-45 years in good health and CMV-seronegative.

J is TRBJ1-2 and V is TRBV29-1; 7 bases agree with TRBD1. Germline CDR1 reads SQVTM; CDR2 reads ANQGSEA. The CDR3 loop spans 17 amino acids. Unmatched junction bases numbered 13, after V lost 0 bases and J lost 3 bases. CDR3 DNA: TGCAGCGTTGAAGACCCCCAGAAAGACAGGGACGACTATGGCTACACCTTC. Protein product: CSVEDPQKDRDDYGYTF.

V usage is TRBV10-3 and J usage is TRBJ2-3; 12 bases agree with TRBD1. With V trimmed by 9 bases and J by 6 bases, 10 bases remained unmatched. The CDR3 consists of 15 residues. Germline V gives CDR1 ENHRY, CDR2 SYGVKD. CDR3 in DNA: TGTGCCATGGGGACCGGGACAGGGGGCTGGGATACGCAGTATTTT. Protein: CAMGTGTGGWDTQYF.

The chain couples TRBV28 to TRBJ1-2; the match to TRBD1 covers 8 bases. With V trimmed by 6 bases and J by 1 base, 4 bases remained unmatched. The CDR3 length is 14 residues. Per the germline V gene, CDR1 is MDHEN and CDR2 is SYDVKM. This CDR3 reads CASRNTGGNYGYTF. CDR3 DNA: TGTGCCAGCAGAAACACAGGGGGTAACTATGGCTACACCTTC.

The chain uses TRBV5-1 and TRBJ2-1, with TRBD2 matching 11 bases. This CDR3 has 17 amino acids. Germline V gives CDR1 SGHRS, CDR2 YFSETQ. V lost 0 bases to trimming and J lost 6 bases; unmatched junction nucleotides: 8. The CDR3 bases are TGCGCCAGCAGCTTGGGTGCTAGCGGGGGGCTATCCAATGAGCAGTTCTTC. Encoded protein: CASSLGASGGLSNEQFF.

The chain couples TRBV5-4 to TRBJ2-2, with 7 bases identical to TRBD2. CDR1 is SGHNT, CDR2 YYREEE, per germline (reference sequence). There are 18 residues in the CDR3. V lost 2 bases to trimming and J lost 0 bases; unmatched junction nucleotides: 10. The CDR3 nucleotides are TGTGCCAGCAGCTTCCACGGGGGAGGGTTCGCGAACACCGGGGAGCTGTTTTTT. Protein sequence: CASSFHGGGFANTGELFF.

This chain connects TRBV14 to TRBJ1-1, with no clear D. V lost 6 bases, J lost 6 bases, and 17 bases lay in between. The CDR3 is made up of 14 amino acids. Germline CDR1 is SGHDN and CDR2 is FVKESK. The CDR3 DNA is TGTGCCAGCAGGCGTTATGACTTGCTCGCTGAAGCTTTCTTT. Amino acid sequence: CASRRYDLLAEAFF.

Written as DNA, the CDR3 is TGTGCCATCCGAGAGGCGGCAGCTGGAAACACCATATATTTT. This encodes CAIREAAAGNTIYF. The chain joins TRBV10-3 to TRBJ1-3; no reliable D call. Germline loops: CDR1 ENHRY, CDR2 SYGVKD. The V end lost 8 bases, the J end lost 2 bases, and 13 bases lay between the germline ends. This CDR3 has 14 amino acids.

This clone was counted a single time. The rearrangement joins TRBV7-9 to TRBJ2-5; a possible D gene is TRBD2 (6 bases). Germline CDR1 reads SEHNR; CDR2 reads FQNEAQ (reference sequence). V was clipped by 3 bases and J by 3 bases, with 8 bases between them. This CDR3 has 13 residues. CDR3 loop: CASSFGGKETQYF. The CDR3 nucleotides are TGTGCCAGCAGCTTCGGGGGAAAAGAGACCCAGTACTTC.

The chain carries TRBV6-5 and TRBJ1-1; 7 bases match TRBD1. Germline V gene lookup returns CDR1 MNHEY and CDR2 SVGAGI. The length of the CDR3 is 13 residues. J lost 5 bases, V lost 6 bases, and 6 bases had no gene match. The CDR3 loop reads CASSPPGQTEAFF. The CDR3 DNA reads as TGTGCCAGCAGCCCCCCGGGACAGACTGAAGCTTTCTTT.

This clone was observed once. This sequence joins TRBV5-1 and TRBJ2-1, with D maybe TRBD2 (5 bases). Per the germline V gene, CDR1 is SGHRS and CDR2 is YFSETQ. Trimming took 2 bases from V and 1 from J, leaving 16 bases between them. The CDR3 length is 17 residues. CDR3 coding DNA: TGCGCCAGCAGCTTTAGCCCAGGCAGACTATCCTACAATGAGCAGTTCTTC. This translates into CASSFSPGRLSYNEQFF.

The rearrangement joins TRBV14 to TRBJ2-2; 8 bases map to TRBD2. V shed 1 base, J shed 4 bases, and the junction held 2 bases outside the gene matches. Germline V gives CDR1 SGHDN, CDR2 FVKESK. The CDR3 consists of 15 residues. CDR3 in amino acids: CASSQALAGTGELFF. The CDR3 bases are TGTGCCAGCAGCCAAGCGCTAGCGGGCACCGGGGAGCTGTTTTTT. The whole variable domain, remainder taken from reference TRBV14 and TRBJ2-2, is EAGVTQFPSHSVIEKGQTVTLRCDPISGHDNLYWYRRVMGKEIKFLLHFVKESKQDESGMPNNRFLAERTGGTYSTLKVQPAELEDSGVYFCASSQALAGTGELFFGEGSRLTVL.

J is TRBJ1-2 and V is TRBV7-6, with TRBD1 identical over 8 bases. This CDR3 is 14 amino acids long. Germline-derived CDR1 and CDR2 are SGHVS and FNYEAQ. V gave up 4 bases and J gave up 3 bases; unmatched junction bases: 4. This chain's CDR3 is CASSSTGQDYGYTF. CDR3 sequence (DNA): TGTGCCAGCAGCTCAACGGGACAGGACTATGGCTACACCTTC. The whole variable domain, filled in from reference TRBV7-6 and TRBJ1-2, reads GAGVSQSPRYKVTKRGQDVALRCDPISGHVSLYWYRQALGQGPEFLTYFNYEAQQDKSGLPNDRFSAERPEGSISTLTIQRTEQRDSAMYRCASSSTGQDYGYTFGSGTRLTVV.

The rearrangement links TRBV6-6 to TRBJ1-2; the match to TRBD1 covers 9 bases. V shed 11 bases, J shed 7 bases, and the junction held 8 bases outside the gene matches. This CDR3 region has 12 residues. CDR1 is MNHNY, CDR2 SVGAGI, per germline (reference sequence). In nucleotides, the CDR3 is TGTGCCGTTCAAGGGACAGGGTTTGGCTACACCTTC. Translated, it gives CAVQGTGFGYTF.

In its sample, this clone was seen once. The CDR3 DNA reads TGTGCCAGCAGTTACGTCCCGGGATCCTACGAGCAGTACTTC. It specifies CASSYVPGSYEQYF. The chain employs TRBV6-6 and TRBJ2-5; D possibly corresponds to TRBD2 (5 bases). TRBJ2-7 matches the DNA end more closely, so the J call is doubtful. This CDR3 region has 14 residues. CDR1 is MNHNY, CDR2 SVGAGI, per germline (reference sequence).

This chain joins TRBV5-4 and TRBJ1-3; TRBD1 matches at 7 bases. This CDR3 is 16 amino acids long. Germline V gives CDR1 SGHNT, CDR2 YYREEE (reference sequence). V dropped 2 bases and J dropped 0; count of bases not matched to a gene: 5. The CDR3 region is CASSLNRGLSGNTIYF. CDR3 DNA: TGTGCCAGCAGCTTAAACAGGGGCCTCTCTGGAAACACCATATATTTT. Complete variable domain (other parts from reference TRBV5-4 and TRBJ1-3): ETGVTQSPTHLIKTRGQQVTLRCSSQSGHNTVSWYQQALGQGPQFIFQYYREEENGRGNFPPRFSGLQFPNYSSELNVNALELDDSALYLCASSLNRGLSGNTIYFGEGSWLTVV.

This clone was seen a single time. This chain joins TRBV9 and TRBJ1-4, with 8 bases identical to TRBD1. The V gene's germline CDR1 is SGDLS and CDR2 YYNGEE. The V and J ends lost 4 bases and 7 bases, in that order; junction bases with no gene match: 9. The CDR3 covers 15 residues. The chain's CDR3 is CASSTGQGESEKLFF. CDR3 nucleotide sequence: TGTGCCAGCAGCACCGGACAGGGAGAGAGTGAAAAACTGTTTTTT.

V gene TRBV5-1 combines with J gene TRBJ2-5, with 7 nucleotides matching TRBD1. CDR1 and CDR2 from the germline V gene are SGHRS and YFSETQ. The CDR3 consists of 14 residues. Losses at the gene ends were 4 bases for V and 5 bases for J; bases not matched to a gene: 8. The CDR3 nucleotides read TGCGCCAGCAGCGGAAACAGGGGAGCGGAGACCCAGTACTTC. Amino acids: CASSGNRGAETQYF.

This sequence joins TRBV6-5 and TRBJ1-1; TRBD1 aligns across 7 bases. Germline V gives CDR1 MNHEY, CDR2 SVGAGI. J lost 3 bases, V lost 7 bases, and 8 bases had no gene match. The CDR3 totals 14 residues. CDR3 in amino acids: CASTATGFDTEAFF. CDR3 DNA sequence: TGTGCCAGCACCGCGACAGGGTTCGACACTGAAGCTTTCTTT.

CDR3 bases: TGTGCCAGCAGTGCTGACAGATCCACTGAAGCTTTCTTT. It encodes CASSADRSTEAFF. This chain connects TRBV6-4 to TRBJ1-1, with a weak D call TRBD1 (5 bases). The length of the CDR3 is 13 residues. V was shortened by 4 bases and J by 4 bases, with 10 bases between the two germline ends. CDR1 MRHNA and CDR2 SNTAGT come from the germline V gene.

The rearrangement uses TRBV29-1 and TRBJ2-7; the D gene is possibly TRBD1 (6 bases). Germline V gene lookup returns CDR1 SQVTM and CDR2 ANQGSEA. This CDR3 contains 14 residues. The ends were cut back, 6 bases at V and 0 bases at J, with 15 bases in the middle. The CDR3 spells CSVLINRDSYEQYF. CDR3 coding DNA: TGCAGCGTGTTGATAAACAGGGACTCCTACGAGCAGTACTTC.